A selection of T cell receptor beta chains follows, all from one sample in a study of cytomegalovirus exposure and HLA in healthy donors. Data came from immunoSEQ multiplex PCR; TCRdb stores just in-frame clones and leaves some out. The top ten hold around 0.1% of the sample, which has some 200,000 clones, under 90% seen once. Sequencing was carried out using PBMCs. The receptors were sampled from a boy aged 2 to 9 in good health and CMV-seronegative. Both conserved end residues are part of each CDR3. A D gene is named only where the DNA matches it firmly. The listing skips clone size in some rows; elsewhere it reads once, few, many or a size class.

D gene | clone size | J gene | V gene | CDR3 DNA | CDR3 protein
NA | NA | TRBJ1-4 | TRBV5-8 | TGTGCCAGCACCCGCCTGACGACAGCGATTAATGAAAAACTGTTTTTT | CASTRLTTAINEKLFF
TRBD1 | once | TRBJ2-7 | TRBV5-6 | TGTGCCAGCAGCTTTGCCCCGGGACAGGGTCTGAGCTCCTACGAGCAGTACTTC | CASSFAPGQGLSSYEQYF
NA | NA | TRBJ1-3 | TRBV5-1 | TGCGCCAGCAGCTTGTTTCAGGGATCTGGAAACACCATATATTTT | CASSLFQGSGNTIYF
TRBD1 | NA | TRBJ2-7 | TRBV9 | TGTGCCAGCAGCCCTCAATCCAAGACAGGGGGGAGCTCCTACGAGCAGTACTTC | CASSPQSKTGGSSYEQYF
NA | few | TRBJ2-7 | TRBV30 | TGTGCCTGGAGTCGGGGGACCTACGAGCAGTACTTC | CAWSRGTYEQYF
NA | few | TRBJ1-4 | TRBV5-4 | TGTGCCAGCAGCTTGGGGAGGGTCGGTAATGAAAAACTGTTTTTT | CASSLGRVGNEKLFF
NA | once | TRBJ1-5 | TRBV5-8 | TGTGCCAGCACCCCGGGCAGGGGAAACGGCAATCAGCCCCAGCATTTT | CASTPGRGNGNQPQHF
NA | NA | TRBJ1-5 | TRBV7-2 | TGTGCCAGCAGCTTAGAAGGGGGCAATCAGCCCCAGCATTTT | CASSLEGGNQPQHF
NA | NA | TRBJ1-6 | TRBV5-4 | TGTGCCAGCAGCGCCAACAGGGAGAGGGGCCCACCCCTCCACTTT | CASSANRERGPPLHF
TRBD2 | once | TRBJ2-7 | TRBV12-5 | TGTGCTAGTGGTTTGGCCGGGGGGGTCCCCTACGAGCAGTACTTC | CASGLAGGVPYEQYF
NA | NA | TRBJ1-4 | TRBV19 | TGTGCCAGTAGTATAGCGGACAGTTCCGGAAAACTGTTTTTT | CASSIADSSGKLFF
TRBD2 | few | TRBJ2-7 | TRBV9 | TGTGCCAGCAGCCCCCAACCTGGGGAGGGTTCCTACGAGCAGTACTTC | CASSPQPGEGSYEQYF
NA | few | TRBJ2-2 | TRBV7-8 | TGTGCCAGCAGCTTGGTCGCTGTGACTGCGAACACCGGGGAGCTGTTTTTT | CASSLVAVTANTGELFF
NA | NA | TRBJ1-2 | TRBV5-1 | TGCGCCAGCAGCCGGATTCCTACAGCTAACTATGGCTACACCTTC | CASSRIPTANYGYTF
NA | NA | TRBJ2-5 | TRBV4-3 | TGCGCCAGCAGCCAAGATTCGCGGGAGACCCAGTACTTC | CASSQDSRETQYF
NA | NA | TRBJ2-3 | TRBV30 | TGTGCCTGGAGTGAATCGGGTGCGGCGGGGAACACAGATACGCAGTATTTT | CAWSESGAAGNTDTQYF
NA | once | TRBJ2-2 | TRBV5-8 | TGTGCCAGCAGCTTTCATGTCGGGGTAACGCGGGAGCTGTTTTTT | CASSFHVGVTRELFF
TRBD1 | NA | TRBJ2-5 | TRBV25-1 | TGTGCCAGCGCAGGGACAGCTGAAGAGACCCAGTACTTC | CASAGTAEETQYF
TRBD2 | once | TRBJ2-7 | TRBV27 | TGTGCCAGCAGCTCTAGCGGGGGGCAGTACGAGCAGTACTTC | CASSSSGGQYEQYF
TRBD2 | few | TRBJ2-7 | TRBV19 | TGTGCCAGAGAGACTAGCGGGCGGTACGAGCAGTACTTC | CARETSGRYEQYF
TRBD1 | NA | TRBJ2-1 | TRBV11-1 | TGTGCCAGCAGCTTAACCCCCAGGACAGGGAATAATGAGCAGTTCTTC | CASSLTPRTGNNEQFF
NA | NA | TRBJ1-2 | TRBV4-1 | TGCGCCAGCAGCCACCTGGGAGAGAACTATGGCTACACCTTC | CASSHLGENYGYTF
TRBD1 | NA | TRBJ1-5 | TRBV5-8 | TGTGCCAGCAGCCCCCATAGGACAGGGAACTTCAGCTTGGTGGGGCCCCAGCATTTT | CASSPHRTGNFSLVGPQHF
TRBD1 | NA | TRBJ1-5 | TRBV2 | TGTGCCAGCAGGGAAACCGGGACAGCGAATCAGCCCCAGCATTTT | CASRETGTANQPQHF
TRBD2 | NA | TRBJ2-5 | TRBV2 | TGTGCCAGCAGTGGAACTAGCGGGGGGCTGGAGACCCAGTACTTC | CASSGTSGGLETQYF
NA | NA | TRBJ2-1 | TRBV19 | TGTGCCAGCTCGGCAGGGGTGGTAGGGGGTTACAATGAGCAGTTCTTC | CASSAGVVGGYNEQFF
TRBD1 | NA | TRBJ1-2 | TRBV9 | TGTGCCAGCAGCGTAGCTCCGACAGGGGCCCACTATGGCTACACCTTC | CASSVAPTGAHYGYTF
NA | NA | TRBJ1-6 | TRBV7-8 | TGTGCCAGCAGCTTACAGGTTTCCAATTCACCCCTCCACTTT | CASSLQVSNSPLHF
TRBD1 | NA | TRBJ1-2 | TRBV6-5 | TGTGCCAGCAGTTACGTAGGGACAGGGTATGGCTACACCTTC | CASSYVGTGYGYTF
TRBD1 | NA | TRBJ1-4 | TRBV2 | TGTGCCAGCGGCCCTACCGGGACAGGTGAAAAACTGTTTTTT | CASGPTGTGEKLFF
NA | NA | TRBJ2-3 | TRBV4-1 | TGCGCCAGCAGCCTCAGGGCCCTATGGGATACGCAGTATTTT | CASSLRALWDTQYF
NA | NA | TRBJ2-1 | TRBV29-1 | TGCAGCGTTGAGGGGGCCGCATTCAATGAGCAGTTCTTC | CSVEGAAFNEQFF
TRBD1 | NA | TRBJ2-2 | TRBV2 | TGTGCCAGCAAGGAGAGGGACAGGGGGCATGTCGGGGAGCTGTTTTTT | CASKERDRGHVGELFF
NA | few | TRBJ2-7 | TRBV5-8 | TGTGCCAGCAGCTTGGGCGGGGGCCCCTACGAGCAGTACTTC | CASSLGGGPYEQYF
NA | once | TRBJ1-2 | TRBV11-2 | TGTGCCAGCAGCCCCACAGGGCAGGATGGCTACACCTTC | CASSPTGQDGYTF
TRBD2 | NA | TRBJ2-5 | TRBV11-2 | TGTGCCAGCAGCTCCCGACTGAGTAGCGGGCACCAAGAGACCCAGTACTTC | CASSSRLSSGHQETQYF
TRBD2 | few | TRBJ2-1 | TRBV4-2 | TGTGCCAGCAGCCAGGGAGGAGCGGGGGGGTACAATGAGCAGTTCTTC | CASSQGGAGGYNEQFF
TRBD2 | NA | TRBJ2-1 | TRBV7-2 | TGTGCCAGCAGCTTAGCGATCGGGGGGGGTTCCTACAATGAGCAGTTCTTC | CASSLAIGGGSYNEQFF
TRBD2 | NA | TRBJ2-3 | TRBV7-9 | TGTGCCAGCAGCACAGGTAGCGGGGGGGCGGGGCAGTATTTT | CASSTGSGGAGQYF
TRBD2 | NA | TRBJ2-3 | TRBV4-2 | TGTGCCAGCAGCCCACTACCGACTAGCGGGGGGGCCAAAGATACGCAGTATTTT | CASSPLPTSGGAKDTQYF
NA | NA | TRBJ1-2 | TRBV29-1 | TGCAGCTCGACAACAGAATATGGCTACACCTTC | CSSTTEYGYTF
NA | NA | TRBJ2-7 | TRBV11-3 | TGTGCCAGCAGCCAAACGGGGGGCCTTTCCGACGAGCAGTACTTC | CASSQTGGLSDEQYF